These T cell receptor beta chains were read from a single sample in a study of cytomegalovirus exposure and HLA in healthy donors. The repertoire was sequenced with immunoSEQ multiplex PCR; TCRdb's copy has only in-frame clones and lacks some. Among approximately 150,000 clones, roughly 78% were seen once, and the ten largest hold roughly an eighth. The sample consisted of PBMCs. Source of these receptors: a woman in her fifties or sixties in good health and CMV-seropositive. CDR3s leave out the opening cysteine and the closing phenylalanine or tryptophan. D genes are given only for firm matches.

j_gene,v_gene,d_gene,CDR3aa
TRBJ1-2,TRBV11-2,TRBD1,ASSLESTGAGGYT
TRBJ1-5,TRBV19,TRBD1,ASNPGQVGNQPQH
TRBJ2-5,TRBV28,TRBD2,ASSSHLAGAGETQY
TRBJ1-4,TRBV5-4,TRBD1,ASSQGTGGNNEKLF
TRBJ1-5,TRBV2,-,ASSASFLNNQPQH
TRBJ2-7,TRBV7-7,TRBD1,ASSLGPGQGRFDEQY
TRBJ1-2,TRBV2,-,ASRGGDYGYT
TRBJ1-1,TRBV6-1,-,ASSDEGLPNTEAF
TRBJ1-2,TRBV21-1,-,ASSKADTGDYGYT
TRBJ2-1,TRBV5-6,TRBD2,ASSRLLSGGSNEQF
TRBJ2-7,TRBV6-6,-,ASSYGTGYEQY
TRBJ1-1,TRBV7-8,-,ASSPQEANTEAF
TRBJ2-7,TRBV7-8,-,ASSLASWSDRKY
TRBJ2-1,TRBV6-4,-,ASSGALEGEQF
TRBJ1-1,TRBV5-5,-,ASSPRTENTEAF
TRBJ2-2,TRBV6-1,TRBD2,ASRMAGGLTGELF
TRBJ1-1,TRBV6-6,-,ASSYSQDHTEAF